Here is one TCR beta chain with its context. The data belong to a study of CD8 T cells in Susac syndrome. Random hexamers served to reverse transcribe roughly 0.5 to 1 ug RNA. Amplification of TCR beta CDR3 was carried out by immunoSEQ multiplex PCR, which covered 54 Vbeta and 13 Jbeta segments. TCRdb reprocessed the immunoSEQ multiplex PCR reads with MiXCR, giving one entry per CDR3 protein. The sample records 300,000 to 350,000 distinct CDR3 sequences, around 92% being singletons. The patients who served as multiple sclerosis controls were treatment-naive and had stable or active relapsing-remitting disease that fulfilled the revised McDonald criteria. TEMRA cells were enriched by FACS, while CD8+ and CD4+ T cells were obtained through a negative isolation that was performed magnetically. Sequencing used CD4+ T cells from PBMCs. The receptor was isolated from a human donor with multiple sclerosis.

The CDR3 sequence: CASIQGIDTEAFF. The CDR3 region has the DNA TGTGCCAGCATTCAGGGGATAGACACTGAAGCTTTCTTT. The chain couples TRBV12-3 or TRBV12-4 to TRBJ1-1; tentative D call: TRBD1 (6 bases). V was cut by 7 bases and J by 3 bases, with 12 bases left in between. The CDR3 extends over 13 amino acids.